This TCR beta chain was identified during a study of blood T cell repertoires in COVID-19. Study at large: Spain, Italy and the United States supplied samples that represented acute and convalescent COVID-19. The cDNA or gDNA used as material had been derived from T cells, B-cell-depleted T cells, or PBMCs.

The CDR3 sequence is 15 residues long. J was trimmed by 2 bases and V by 4 bases; bases with no gene match: 6. The germline gives CDR1 SGHRS, CDR2 YFSETQ. Authors' data handling: Amplification of reference gene primers provided the estimated nucleated cell counts. The protocol was immunoSEQ multiplex PCR, while the TCRdb copy is restricted to in-frame clones and leaves out a portion. The V and J calls and clone size were taken over from that table, and D and trimming were inferred from the DNA. Of 150,000 to 200,000 clones in the sample, approximately 84% were seen once. J is TRBJ2-5 and V is TRBV5-1, with 9 bases aligning to TRBD2. The sequenced sample was peripheral blood. This clonotype was obtained from a woman of 80 years or more with acute or convalescent COVID-19. Here the CDR3 reads CASSRRTSVQETQYF. CDR3 sequence (DNA): TGCGCCAGCAGCCGCCGGACTAGCGTACAAGAGACCCAGTACTTC.